This T cell receptor (beta chain) emerged from a study of CD8 T cells in Susac syndrome. The RNA, about 0.5 to 1 ug, was put through reverse transcription using random hexamers. TCRdb re-derived calls from the immunoSEQ multiplex PCR reads in MiXCR, one entry per CDR3 protein. Of about 300,000 distinct CDR3 sequences in the sample, about 92% were seen once. For this clonotype: At one of its ends the junction is not consistent with the germline gene, which may arise from a read error.

CDR3 length: 13 amino acids. Per the germline V gene, CDR1 is MNHEY and CDR2 is SVGAGI. The sample comprised CD4+ T cells from PBMCs. The V and J genes are TRBV6-5 and TRBJ2-1; D possibly corresponds to TRBD1 (6 bases). The source is a human donor with multiple sclerosis. CDR3 DNA sequence: TGTGCCAGCAGTTACTCGGATATCAGGGGAATGGTCTTC. Its protein is CASSYSDIRGMVF.